This T cell receptor beta chain was profiled in a study of blood T cell repertoires in COVID-19. On this clone itself: Within the sample, other DNA sequences also encode this same CDR3.

Germline assignment: CDR1 MNHEY and CDR2 SVGAGI. V dropped 0 bases and J dropped 1 base, with 3 bases sitting between them. The CDR3 runs 13 residues. Assay used: immunoSEQ multiplex PCR; TCRdb lists only in-frame clones, some missing. The table lists more than 35,000 clones, 85% of them singletons. V usage is TRBV6-5 and J usage is TRBJ1-2; no firm D call. This TCR was recovered from a human donor in a cohort sampled during active COVID-19. Sequences were obtained from peripheral blood. CDR3 protein: CASSYSSNYGYTF. CDR3 sequence (DNA): TGTGCCAGCAGTTACTCGAGTAACTATGGCTACACCTTC.